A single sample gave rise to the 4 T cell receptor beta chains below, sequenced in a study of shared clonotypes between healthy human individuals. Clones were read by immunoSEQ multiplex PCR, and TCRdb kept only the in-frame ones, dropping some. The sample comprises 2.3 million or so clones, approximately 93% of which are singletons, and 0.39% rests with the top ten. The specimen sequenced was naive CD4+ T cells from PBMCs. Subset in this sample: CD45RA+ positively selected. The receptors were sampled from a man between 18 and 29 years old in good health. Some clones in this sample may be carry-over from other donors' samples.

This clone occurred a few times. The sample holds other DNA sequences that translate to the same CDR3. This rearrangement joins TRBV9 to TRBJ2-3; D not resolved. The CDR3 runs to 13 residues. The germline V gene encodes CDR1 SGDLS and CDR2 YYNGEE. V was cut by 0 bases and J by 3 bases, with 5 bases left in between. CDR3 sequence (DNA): TGTGCCAGCAGCGTAGTAGGAACAGATACGCAGTATTTT. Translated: CASSVVGTDTQYF.

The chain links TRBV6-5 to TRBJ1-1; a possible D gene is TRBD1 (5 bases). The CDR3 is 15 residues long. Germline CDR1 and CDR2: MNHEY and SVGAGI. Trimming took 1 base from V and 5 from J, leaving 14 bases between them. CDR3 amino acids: CASSYFQGSGTEAFF. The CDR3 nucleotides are TGTGCCAGCAGTTACTTTCAGGGCTCGGGAACTGAAGCTTTCTTT.

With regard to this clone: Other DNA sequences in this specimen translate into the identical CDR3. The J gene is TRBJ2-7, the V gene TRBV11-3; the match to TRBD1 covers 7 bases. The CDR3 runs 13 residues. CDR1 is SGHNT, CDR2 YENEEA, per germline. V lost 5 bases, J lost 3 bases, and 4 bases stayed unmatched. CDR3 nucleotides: TGTGCCAGCAGCCTTGGGACAGACTACGAGCAGTACTTC. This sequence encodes CASSLGTDYEQYF. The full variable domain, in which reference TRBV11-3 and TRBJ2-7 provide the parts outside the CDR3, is EAGVVQSPRYKIIEKKQPVAFWCNPISGHNTLYWYLQNLGQGPELLIRYENEEAVDDSQLPKDRFSAERLKGVDSTLKIQPAELGDSAVYLCASSLGTDYEQYFGPGTRLTVT.

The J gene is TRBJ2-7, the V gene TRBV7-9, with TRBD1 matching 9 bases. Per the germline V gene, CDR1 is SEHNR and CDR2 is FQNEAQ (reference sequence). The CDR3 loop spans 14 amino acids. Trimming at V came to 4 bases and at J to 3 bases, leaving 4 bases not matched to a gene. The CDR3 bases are TGTGCCAGCAGCTCGGACAGGGGCTACTACGAGCAGTACTTC. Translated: CASSSDRGYYEQYF. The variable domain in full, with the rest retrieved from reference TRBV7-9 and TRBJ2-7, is DTGVSQNPRHKITKRGQNVTFRCDPISEHNRLYWYRQTLGQGPEFLTYFQNEAQLEKSRLLSDRFSAERPKGSFSTLEIQRTEQGDSAMYLCASSSDRGYYEQYFGPGTRLTVT.